One sample yielded the 26 T cell receptor beta chains listed below, sequenced in a study of regulatory T cells in long-lasting Graves disease. Building of the TCR beta libraries involved iRepertoire HTBI primers and Arm-PCR of CDR3 regions. In TCRdb, the multiplex PCR reads were re-called with MiXCR into one record per CDR3 protein. This repertoire shows approximately 350,000 distinct CDR3 sequences, roughly 24% found once; its top ten account for roughly a quarter. Indicated time point: persistent/refractory GD, antithyroid drugs over 5 years with positive TRAb. Extracted RNA from PBMCs served as the source of the TCR library. The material sequenced was peripheral blood mononuclear cells (PBMCs), taken when the disease was refractory, from a patient treated with antithyroid drugs. Receptor source: a woman aged 40 to 49 with Graves disease.

In its sample, this clonotype was seen once. The chain is built from TRBV12-3 or TRBV12-4 and TRBJ2-3; the match to TRBD2 covers 9 bases. V dropped 5 bases and J dropped 1; count of bases not matched to a gene: 4. The length of the CDR3 is 15 residues. CDR3 DNA sequence: TGTGCCAGCAGTCCTTGGACTAGCGGCACAGATACGCAGTATTTT. Protein sequence: CASSPWTSGTDTQYF.

This chain joins TRBV27 and TRBJ2-2; 13 positions agree with TRBD2. From germline, CDR1 is MNHEY and CDR2 SMNVEV (reference sequence). With V trimmed by 3 bases and J by 4 bases, 5 bases remained unmatched. This CDR3 is 17 amino acids long. Here the CDR3 DNA reads TGTGCCAGCAGTTTTACTAGCGGGAGGGCCATCACCGGGGAGCTGTTTTTT. Residues: CASSFTSGRAITGELFF.

This clonotype was seen more than once but under ten times. The gene calls are TRBV27 and TRBJ1-6; a possible D gene is TRBD1 (6 bases). The V end was cut by 4 bases, the J end by 0 bases, with 13 bases between. Germline lookup yields CDR1 MNHEY and CDR2 SMNVEV (reference sequence). The CDR3 has 17 amino acids. CDR3 in DNA: TGTGCCAGCAGTTCGGCGAGGGGGGGCTCCTATAATTCACCCCTCCACTTT. As protein: CASSSARGGSYNSPLHF.

This clonotype has a handful of counts. The V gene is TRBV28, the J gene TRBJ2-7; no definite D call. V was shortened by 4 bases and J by 3 bases, with 16 bases between the two germline ends. Germline-derived CDR1 and CDR2 are MDHEN and SYDVKM. This CDR3 has 15 amino acids. CDR3 sequence (DNA): TGTGCCAGCAGTTCCCCGGCTAGTATAATCTACGAGCAGTACTTC. Protein product: CASSSPASIIYEQYF.

This clonotype was seen at least ten times. V usage is TRBV7-2 and J usage is TRBJ1-6; 8 bases fit TRBD1. CDR3 length equals 16 residues. The trim removed 0 bases at V and 7 bases at J, leaving 5 bases unmatched. Germline V lookup: CDR1 SGHTA, CDR2 FQGNSA. CDR3 bases: TGTGCCAGCAGCTTAGCTATAAGGACAGGGAATTCACCCCTCCACTTT. This codes for CASSLAIRTGNSPLHF.

In this sample, this clonotype turned up many times. The chain links TRBV29-1 to TRBJ1-1; no clear D. V was cut by 3 bases and J by 1 base, with 6 bases left in between. From germline, CDR1 is SQVTM and CDR2 ANQGSEA. The length of the CDR3 is 12 residues. Written as DNA, the CDR3 is TGCAGCGTTGAGGGAGAGAACACTGAAGCTTTCTTT. It translates to CSVEGENTEAFF.

This clonotype showed up just a few times. The CDR3 protein is CASSQAASGNSYEQYF. The CDR3 coding sequence is TGTGCCAGCAGCCAAGCCGCTAGCGGGAATTCCTACGAGCAGTACTTC. J is TRBJ2-7 and V is TRBV28, with 9 bases fitting TRBD2. Looked up from germline, CDR1 is MDHEN and CDR2 is SYDVKM. The V gene end was trimmed by 6 bases and the J gene end by 1 base; junction bases not matched to a gene: 10. The CDR3 sequence is 16 residues long. The full variable domain, with the rest looked up from reference TRBV28 and TRBJ2-7, is DVKVTQSSRYLVKRTGEKVFLECVQDMDHENMFWYRQDPGLGLRLIYFSYDVKMKEKGDIPEGYSVSREKKERFSLILESASTNQTSMYLCASSQAASGNSYEQYFGPGTRLTVT.

The chain employs TRBV6-5 and TRBJ2-5, with 7 bases aligning to TRBD2. Per germline, CDR1 MNHEY and CDR2 SVGAGI. This CDR3 region has 17 residues. Germline trimming cut 2 bases from V and 0 bases from J; bases unmatched to any gene: 9. CDR3 nucleotides: TGTGCCAGCAGTTACATGGGGCGGGAGAGGTACCAAGAGACCCAGTACTTC. Translated: CASSYMGRERYQETQYF.

The chain recombines TRBV5-5 with TRBJ2-5, with 10 bases matching TRBD2. Germline assignment: CDR1 SGHKS and CDR2 YYEKEE (reference sequence). The CDR3 extends over 19 amino acids. V trimming: 4 bases; J trimming: 6 bases; junction bases outside the gene matches: 21. The CDR3 sequence is CASSRPLYSLAGAVQTQYF. CDR3 bases: TGTGCCAGCAGCCGTCCCCTTTACTCTCTAGCGGGAGCCGTTCAGACCCAGTACTTC.

CDR3 region: CASSDATRDYYGYTF. The DNA of the CDR3 is TGTGCCAGCAGTGATGCGACAAGGGATTACTATGGCTACACCTTC. The chain is built from TRBV25-1 and TRBJ1-2; D uncertain. From germline, CDR1 is MGHDK and CDR2 SYGVNS. With 3 bases removed from V and 3 bases from J, the gap between germline ends came to 14 bases. This CDR3 spans 15 amino acids.

Ten or more counts support this clonotype. The V gene is TRBV25-1, the J gene TRBJ2-7; TRBD1 or TRBD2 may be the D gene (5 bases each). The CDR3 totals 12 residues. CDR1 MGHDK and CDR2 SYGVNS come from the germline V gene. V was clipped by 0 bases and J by 7 bases, with 7 bases between them. CDR3 sequence: CASSEYGGEQYF. The CDR3 nucleotides read TGTGCCAGCAGTGAATATGGGGGAGAGCAGTACTTC.

The chain combines TRBV7-9 with TRBJ2-5; 8 bases match TRBD1. Trimming cost V 4 bases and J 1 base; bases outside gene matches: 11. The CDR3 consists of 17 residues. Germline values: CDR1 SEHNR, CDR2 FQNEAQ (reference sequence). The CDR3 coding sequence is TGTGCCAGCAGCTCCAGTCCCGGGACAGGAATCCAAGAGACCCAGTACTTC. It encodes CASSSSPGTGIQETQYF.

This clonotype was observed at least ten times. The V and J genes are TRBV6-1 and TRBJ2-7, with 11 bases lining up with TRBD2. This CDR3 contains 16 residues. V gave up 0 bases and J gave up 1 base; unmatched junction bases: 2. Germline CDR1 reads MNHNS; CDR2 reads SASEGT. DNA of the CDR3: TGTGCCAGCAGTGAAGCCGGGACTAGCGGATCCTACGAGCAGTACTTC. Translating gives CASSEAGTSGSYEQYF.

Note on this clonotype: This could be a read error, since a much larger clone is one nucleotide away. The chain has TRBV28 and TRBJ2-7; no clear D. The V gene's germline CDR1 is MDHEN and CDR2 SYDVKM. Trimming removed 5 bases from V and 6 bases from J, with 11 bases in between. The CDR3 has 12 residues. The CDR3 here is CASSLQIGEQYF. The CDR3 nucleotides read TGTGCCAGCAGTCTTCAGATCGGCGAGCAGTACTTC.

This clonotype was counted a few times. The V and J genes are TRBV2 and TRBJ2-7; D is perhaps TRBD1 (7 bases). Germline V gives CDR1 SNHLY, CDR2 FYNNEI. This CDR3 is 15 amino acids long. V gave up 5 bases and J gave up 7 bases, with 21 bases separating them. CDR3 loop: CASSKDRIGGWEQYF. CDR3 in DNA: TGTGCCAGCAGTAAGGACAGGATCGGGGGATGGGAGCAGTACTTC.

The chain is built from TRBV11-3 and TRBJ2-1, with D possibly TRBD1 on 5 matching bases. Germline CDR1 SGHNT, CDR2 YENEEA. Trimming stripped 0 bases from V and 9 bases from J, with 12 bases between. The CDR3 loop spans 14 amino acids. The CDR3 reads CASSLEGREGEQFF. The CDR3, as DNA: TGTGCCAGCAGCTTAGAGGGCAGGGAAGGTGAGCAGTTCTTC.

This clonotype has a count of ten or more. This chain connects TRBV12-3 or TRBV12-4 to TRBJ2-7; the D is unclear. V shed 6 bases and J shed 3 bases, with 12 bases lying between them. CDR3 size: 13 residues. The CDR3 is CASSLGPNYEQYF. CDR3 bases: TGTGCCAGCAGCCTCGGGCCCAACTACGAGCAGTACTTC.

The rearrangement joins TRBV20-1 to TRBJ2-7; D unclear. This CDR3 is built from 12 residues. Germline lookup yields CDR1 DFQATT and CDR2 SNEGSKA (reference sequence). Deletions cut 1 base from V and 7 bases from J, with 11 bases between. CDR3 sequence: CSARALGREQYF. CDR3 nucleotide sequence: TGCAGTGCTAGAGCTCTCGGACGGGAGCAGTACTTC.

This chain joins TRBV18 and TRBJ1-3; D may be TRBD1 (5 bases). Germline V gene sequence: CDR1 KGHSH, CDR2 LQKENI. The V and J ends lost 3 bases and 5 bases respectively, with 17 bases between them. The CDR3 sequence is 16 residues long. The CDR3 region has the DNA TGTGCCAGCTCACCTTCCCCCGGGACGGGGAGAAACACCATATATTTT. Translation: CASSPSPGTGRNTIYF.

This clonotype came up once. The CDR3 DNA is TGTGCCATCGGATCACAGGGGGCCGCCTACGAGCAGTACTTC. Translated, it gives CAIGSQGAAYEQYF. The chain uses TRBV6-1 and TRBJ2-7; TRBD1 aligns across 9 bases. Germline assignment: CDR1 MNHNS and CDR2 SASEGT. V shed 10 bases, J shed 2 bases, and the junction held 9 bases outside the gene matches. CDR3 length equals 14 residues.

This clonotype was seen at least ten times. The chain combines TRBV28 with TRBJ2-7; TRBD2 aligns across 10 bases. Germline loops: CDR1 MDHEN, CDR2 SYDVKM. J lost 6 bases, V lost 5 bases, and 10 bases had no gene match. CDR3 length: 15 amino acids. The CDR3 DNA follows: TGTGCCAGCAGTGGGCTAGCGGGAGCTGTTGGCGAGCAGTACTTC. Translating gives CASSGLAGAVGEQYF.

On this clonotype itself: This sequence is one base from a far larger clone and is likely a read error. This chain connects TRBV27 to TRBJ2-2, with TRBD1 matching over 10 bases. The CDR3 sequence is 15 residues long. J was trimmed by 5 bases and V by 6 bases; bases with no gene match: 6. The V gene's germline CDR1 is MNHEY and CDR2 SMNVEV (reference sequence). The CDR3 protein is CASSPGTGETGELFF. The CDR3 nucleotides read TGTGCCAGCAGCCCCGGGACAGGGGAGACCGGGGAGCTGTTTTTT.

Note on this clonotype: A junction boundary mismatches the germline segment, possibly from a read error. This rearrangement joins TRBV28 to TRBJ2-7, with TRBD2 identical over 12 bases. Germline V gene lookup returns CDR1 MDHEN and CDR2 SYDVKM. The CDR3 contains 14 residues. In DNA, the CDR3 is TGTGCCAGCAGTTTAGCCGGGACTAGCGGGTGGATTGCCTTC. Translating it yields CASSLAGTSGWIAF. The variable domain in full, completed from reference TRBV28 and TRBJ2-7, reads DVKVTQSSRYLVKRTGEKVFLECVQDMDHENMFWYRQDPGLGLRLIYFSYDVKMKEKGDIPEGYSVSREKKERFSLILESASTNQTSMYLCASSLAGTSGWIAFGPGTRLTVT.

This clonotype has a handful of counts. CDR3 in DNA: TGTGCCGCAGGGGCTGGGGGGCCAAGGACCTATCAGCCCCAGCATTTT. Protein product: CAAGAGGPRTYQPQHF. This rearrangement joins TRBV6-1 to TRBJ1-5, with D possibly TRBD1 on 6 matching bases. The CDR3 totals 16 residues. The V gene lost 11 bases and the J gene lost 5 bases, with 25 bases spanning the gap. Germline V gives CDR1 MNHNS, CDR2 SASEGT.

The chain joins TRBV2 to TRBJ2-1, with a weak D call TRBD2 (5 bases). The CDR3 has 15 amino acids. Looked up from germline, CDR1 is SNHLY and CDR2 is FYNNEI. Trimming stripped 6 bases from V and 7 bases from J, with 19 bases between. Written as DNA, the CDR3 is TGTGCCAGCAGGGGAGACTCGGGTGGGATTAATGAGCAGTTCTTC. Translating gives CASRGDSGGINEQFF.

The genes are TRBV19 and TRBJ2-7, with 8 bases lining up with TRBD1. The CDR3 sequence is 14 residues long. The V gene's germline CDR1 is LNHDA and CDR2 SQIVND (reference sequence). J gave up 1 base and V 3 bases, and 2 bases lay outside the gene matches. Written as DNA, the CDR3 is TGTGCCAGTAGTATCTGGGACAGGTCCTACGAGCAGTACTTC. Its translation: CASSIWDRSYEQYF. Supplemented by reference TRBV19 and TRBJ2-7, the full variable domain reads DGGITQSPKYLFRKEGQNVTLSCEQNLNHDAMYWYRQDPGQGLRLIYYSQIVNDFQKGDIAEGYSVSREKKESFPLTVTSAQKNPTAFYLCASSIWDRSYEQYFGPGTRLTVT.